Below are 26 T cell receptor beta chains sequenced from a single sample in a study of shared clonotypes between healthy human individuals. Measured with immunoSEQ multiplex PCR; TCRdb has only the in-frame clones, and not every one. Of around 1.1 million clones in the sample, 70% to 85% were seen once. Sequencing was done on a sample of memory CD4+ T cells from PBMCs. This sample's subset: CD45RA-negative fraction. The receptors shown here come from a man aged 18 to 29 in good health. Some clones in this sample may be carry-over from other donors' samples.

The chain uses TRBV5-8 and TRBJ1-1; 7 positions agree with TRBD1. The CDR3 runs 15 residues. Trimming removed 0 bases from V and 0 bases from J; junction bases left unmatched: 2. The germline V gene encodes CDR1 SGHTS and CDR2 YDEGEE. The CDR3 protein is CASSLGTGVNTEAFF. The CDR3 bases are TGTGCCAGCAGCTTGGGGACAGGCGTGAACACTGAAGCTTTCTTT. Supplemented by reference TRBV5-8 and TRBJ1-1, the full variable domain reads EAGVTQSPTHLIKTRGQQATLRCSPISGHTSVYWYQQALGLGLQFLLWYDEGEERNRGNFPPRFSGRQFPNYSSELNVNALELEDSALYLCASSLGTGVNTEAFFGQGTRLTVV.

Only a few counts were recorded for this clone. This chain uses TRBV11-3 with TRBJ2-2, with 10 bases matching TRBD2. The length of the CDR3 is 16 residues. Germline V gene sequence: CDR1 SGHNT, CDR2 YENEEA. V was pared by 3 bases and J by 4 bases, with 5 bases of the junction left unmatched. This CDR3 reads CASSFTSGKGTGELFF. Here the CDR3 DNA reads TGTGCCAGCAGCTTTACTAGCGGGAAGGGCACCGGGGAGCTGTTTTTT.

J is TRBJ2-5 and V is TRBV7-7; 9 bases fit TRBD1. The CDR3 covers 14 residues. V lost 5 bases to trimming and J lost 7 bases; unmatched junction nucleotides: 8. Germline CDR1 reads SSHAT; CDR2 reads FNYEAQ (reference sequence). The CDR3 DNA follows: TGTGCCAGCAGCAAACAGGGGGCGCGTGGGACCCAGTACTTC. Amino acids: CASSKQGARGTQYF.

As for this clone: Being one base from a much bigger clone, this may be a read error. This sample includes further DNA sequences coding for the same CDR3. The chain uses TRBV7-2 and TRBJ1-2; D is perhaps TRBD1 (6 bases). Per germline, CDR1 SGHTA and CDR2 FQGNSA. V was clipped by 2 bases and J by 5 bases, with 6 bases between them. The CDR3 spans 12 residues. CDR3 loop: CASSLTGYGYTF. The DNA for the CDR3 is TGTGCCAGCAGCTTAACAGGGTATGGCTACACCTTC.

The chain uses TRBV28 and TRBJ1-5; the D gene is possibly TRBD1 (6 bases). This CDR3 has 15 residues. V lost 3 bases and J lost 3, with 12 bases in between. Germline V lookup: CDR1 MDHEN, CDR2 SYDVKM. The CDR3 region has the DNA TGTGCCAGCAGTTTGGGACAAGGAAACAATCAGCCCCAGCATTTT. As protein: CASSLGQGNNQPQHF.

The J gene is TRBJ2-2, the V gene TRBV4-2, with D unclear. CDR3 length: 17 residues. Germline assignment: CDR1 LGHNA and CDR2 YNFKEQ. Trimming took off 5 bases at V and 5 bases at J, with 21 bases between the two ends. The CDR3, as DNA: TGTGCCAGCAGCTCCGTCCTGGGCCTTGAGAGGACCGGGGAGCTGTTTTTT. This translates into CASSSVLGLERTGELFF.

The V call is TRBV5-1, the J call TRBJ2-4; 9 bases line up with TRBD2. CDR3 size: 16 residues. The V gene end was trimmed by 0 bases and the J gene end by 0 bases; junction bases not matched to a gene: 1. Per the germline V gene, CDR1 is SGHRS and CDR2 is YFSETQ. CDR3 nucleotides: TGCGCCAGCAGCTTGGCTAGCGGGGTAGCCAAAAACATTCAGTACTTC. Amino acid sequence: CASSLASGVAKNIQYF. Drawing the rest from reference TRBV5-1 and TRBJ2-4, the complete variable domain is KAGVTQTPRYLIKTRGQQVTLSCSPISGHRSVSWYQQTPGQGLQFLFEYFSETQRNKGNFPGRFSGRQFSNSRSEMNVSTLELGDSALYLCASSLASGVAKNIQYFGAGTRLSVL.

The V and J genes are TRBV10-3 and TRBJ1-5; the D gene is possibly TRBD1 (5 bases). The CDR3 has 17 residues. V lost 0 bases, J lost 0 bases, and 12 bases lay in between. Germline V CDR1 and CDR2: ENHRY, SYGVKD. CDR3 coding DNA: TGTGCCATCAGTGAGTCGATTCAGGGCTATAGCAATCAGCCCCAGCATTTT. It codes for CAISESIQGYSNQPQHF.

In its sample, this clone was seen a few times. This rearrangement joins TRBV28 to TRBJ1-3; TRBD1 is a possible D gene (6 bases). The germline CDR1 and CDR2 sequences are MDHEN and SYDVKM. Trimming left V 9 bases short and J 10 bases short, with 13 bases between. This CDR3 is 11 amino acids long. Here the CDR3 DNA reads TGTGCCAGTAGAATACAGGGAACCATATATTTT. It codes for CASRIQGTIYF.

This sequence joins TRBV5-1 and TRBJ1-5, with D tentatively TRBD1 (6 bases). Germline CDR1 reads SGHRS; CDR2 reads YFSETQ. V dropped 0 bases and J dropped 5 bases, with 15 bases sitting between them. There are 16 residues in the CDR3. CDR3 DNA sequence: TGCGCCAGCAGCTTGGGGCTCGGGGGCCGGGATCAGCCCCAGCATTTT. Amino acid sequence: CASSLGLGGRDQPQHF. The full variable domain, in which reference TRBV5-1 and TRBJ1-5 provide the parts outside the CDR3, is KAGVTQTPRYLIKTRGQQVTLSCSPISGHRSVSWYQQTPGQGLQFLFEYFSETQRNKGNFPGRFSGRQFSNSRSEMNVSTLELGDSALYLCASSLGLGGRDQPQHFGDGTRLSIL.

This clone appeared a single time. J is TRBJ1-3 and V is TRBV9; 7 positions agree with TRBD1. The V segment lost 0 bases and the J segment 4 bases; nucleotides outside the gene matches: 4. The CDR3 is 15 amino acids. Germline CDR1 reads SGDLS; CDR2 reads YYNGEE. Here the CDR3 DNA reads TGTGCCAGCAGCGTAGCCCCGGGACAGGGAAACACCATATATTTT. Translated: CASSVAPGQGNTIYF. The full variable domain, in which reference TRBV9 and TRBJ1-3 provide the parts outside the CDR3, is DSGVTQTPKHLITATGQRVTLRCSPRSGDLSVYWYQQSLDQGLQFLIQYYNGEERAKGNILERFSAQQFPDLHSELNLSSLELGDSALYFCASSVAPGQGNTIYFGEGSWLTVV.

The rearrangement links TRBV4-2 to TRBJ2-6; D unresolved. The CDR3 runs to 17 residues. The V and J ends lost 2 bases and 1 base respectively, with 12 bases between them. CDR1 and CDR2 (germline): LGHNA, YNFKEQ. CDR3 loop: CASSQSPLASGANVLTF. The CDR3 DNA sequence: TGTGCCAGCAGCCAATCTCCTCTCGCTTCTGGGGCCAACGTCCTGACTTTC.

V is TRBV18 and J is TRBJ2-5; no firm D call. The CDR3 contains 14 residues. Trimming shortened V by 2 bases and J by 5 bases, and 12 bases separated the two germline ends. Germline CDR1 KGHSH, CDR2 LQKENI. Here the CDR3 reads CASSPNLVLETQYF. In DNA form, the CDR3 reads TGTGCCAGCTCACCAAATCTTGTCCTCGAGACCCAGTACTTC.

Points on this clone: The sample carries other DNA sequences with the same CDR3. This chain links TRBV19 with TRBJ1-1, with D possibly being TRBD1 (5 bases). Germline CDR1 is LNHDA and CDR2 is SQIVND (reference sequence). V lost 6 bases and J lost 1, with 15 bases in between. The CDR3 contains 15 residues. In nucleotides, the CDR3 is TGTGCCAGTAGCACTCCGGGACGGAGGAACACTGAAGCTTTCTTT. This encodes CASSTPGRRNTEAFF.

The table lists this clone with a count of one. The chain joins TRBV10-1 to TRBJ2-5; D not resolved. The J call is doubtful: the DNA matches TRBJ2-7 better. Germline CDR1 is WNHNN and CDR2 is SYGVQD (reference sequence). The CDR3 length is 11 residues. The CDR3 DNA sequence: TGCGCCAGCCAAGGAAGCGACGAGCAGTACTTC. Amino acids: CASQGSDEQYF.

The chain couples TRBV19 to TRBJ2-5; 9 bases align to TRBD1. This CDR3 has 14 amino acids. With 3 bases clipped from V and 5 bases from J, the junction kept 4 bases outside the gene matches. Germline CDR1 and CDR2: LNHDA and SQIVND (reference sequence). This CDR3 is CASSMTGGGETQYF. As DNA, the CDR3 is TGTGCCAGTAGTATGACAGGGGGTGGGGAGACCCAGTACTTC. The whole variable domain, filled in from reference TRBV19 and TRBJ2-5, reads DGGITQSPKYLFRKEGQNVTLSCEQNLNHDAMYWYRQDPGQGLRLIYYSQIVNDFQKGDIAEGYSVSREKKESFPLTVTSAQKNPTAFYLCASSMTGGGETQYFGPGTRLLVL.

V usage is TRBV27 and J usage is TRBJ1-4, with no clear D. CDR1 is MNHEY, CDR2 SMNVEV, per germline (reference sequence). The CDR3 has 14 amino acids. Trimming removed 3 bases at V and 0 bases at J, with 5 bases between. The CDR3 nucleotides read TGTGCCAGCAGTTTCGGTGCAACTAATGAAAAACTGTTTTTT. Protein: CASSFGATNEKLFF.

This clone was picked up a small number of times. The gene calls are TRBV9 and TRBJ1-4; D unresolved. From germline, CDR1 is SGDLS and CDR2 YYNGEE. There are 15 residues in the CDR3. V lost 0 bases to trimming and J lost 4 bases, with 10 bases between them. The CDR3 spells CASSVANGLNEKLFF. In DNA form, the CDR3 reads TGTGCCAGCAGCGTAGCTAATGGTCTTAATGAAAAACTGTTTTTT.

This chain joins TRBV29-1 and TRBJ2-1; D gene unclear. Between the trimmed V and J ends, which lost 3 bases and 8 bases, there was a span of 11 bases. Germline V gives CDR1 SQVTM, CDR2 ANQGSEA. The CDR3 has 12 amino acids. CDR3: CSVDAVYHEQFF. DNA for the CDR3: TGCAGCGTTGACGCAGTTTACCATGAGCAGTTCTTC.

This chain uses TRBV7-2 with TRBJ1-5, with D unclear. Trimming took off 5 bases at V and 5 bases at J, with 16 bases between the two ends. Germline V CDR1 and CDR2: SGHTA, FQGNSA. This CDR3 comprises 15 residues. The CDR3 spells CASSTTGANYQPQHF. The DNA for the CDR3 is TGTGCCAGCAGCACGACGGGTGCAAATTATCAGCCCCAGCATTTT.

Comments on this clone: This CDR3 is also generated by other DNA sequences in the sample. The chain has TRBV30 and TRBJ2-6; the D is unclear. CDR1 is GTSNPN and CDR2 is SVGIG in the germline V gene (reference sequence). This CDR3 spans 12 amino acids. The germline V and J ends were trimmed by 5 bases and 1 base, with 3 bases remaining between them. The DNA for the CDR3 is TGTGCCTGGTCTTCTGGGGCCAACGTCCTGACTTTC. Protein: CAWSSGANVLTF. The full variable domain, in which reference TRBV30 and TRBJ2-6 provide the parts outside the CDR3, is SQTIHQWPATLVQPVGSPLSLECTVEGTSNPNLYWYRQAAGRGLQLLFYSVGIGQISSEVPQNLSASRPQDRQFILSSKKLLLSDSGFYLCAWSSGANVLTFGAGSRLTVL.

This clone was picked up a small number of times. The same CDR3 also results from other DNA sequences found in this sample. This chain uses TRBV5-1 with TRBJ2-3; 9 bases map to TRBD2. From germline, CDR1 is SGHRS and CDR2 YFSETQ. The CDR3 runs 14 residues. J lost 0 bases, V lost 5 bases, and 1 base had no gene match. The CDR3 DNA is TGCGCCAGCAGTCTAGCGGGGAGCACAGATACGCAGTATTTT. Its protein is CASSLAGSTDTQYF.

The gene calls are TRBV5-1 and TRBJ2-5; D tentatively fits TRBD1 or TRBD2 (5 bases each). V was cut by 4 bases and J by 5 bases, with 21 bases left in between. CDR3 length: 16 residues. Germline lookup yields CDR1 SGHRS and CDR2 YFSETQ. CDR3 residues: CASSAQTRDQGETQYF. For the CDR3, the DNA is TGCGCCAGCAGCGCACAAACCCGGGACCAAGGGGAGACCCAGTACTTC.

This chain links TRBV19 with TRBJ2-6, with D unclear. Per the germline V gene, CDR1 is LNHDA and CDR2 is SQIVND (reference sequence). Trimming removed 7 bases from V and 0 bases from J, with 10 bases in between. The CDR3 spans 15 residues. The CDR3 protein is CASTLSYSGANVLTF. In DNA, the CDR3 is TGTGCCAGTACTCTTAGTTACTCTGGGGCCAACGTCCTGACTTTC.

The rearrangement joins TRBV9 to TRBJ2-7; unclear D gene. CDR3 length equals 17 residues. From germline, CDR1 is SGDLS and CDR2 YYNGEE. The V and J ends lost 1 base and 1 base respectively, with 18 bases between them. The CDR3 reads CASSVSPTPGSSYEQYF. The CDR3 DNA reads TGTGCCAGCAGCGTATCCCCCACTCCCGGGTCTTCCTACGAGCAGTACTTC. Drawing the rest from reference TRBV9 and TRBJ2-7, the complete variable domain is DSGVTQTPKHLITATGQRVTLRCSPRSGDLSVYWYQQSLDQGLQFLIQYYNGEERAKGNILERFSAQQFPDLHSELNLSSLELGDSALYFCASSVSPTPGSSYEQYFGPGTRLTVT.

CDR3 sequence: CASSRRLAGLSYEQYF. Written as DNA, the CDR3 is TGTGCCAGCAGCCGACGACTAGCGGGACTCTCCTACGAGCAGTACTTC. The V and J genes are TRBV7-9 and TRBJ2-7, with TRBD2 matching over 11 bases. Per the germline V gene, CDR1 is SEHNR and CDR2 is FQNEAQ (reference sequence). Trimming cost V 5 bases and J 0 bases; bases outside gene matches: 6. This CDR3 contains 16 residues.